This section outlines one T cell receptor beta chain sequence together with its context. Produced via immunoSEQ multiplex PCR; TCRdb's table is partial and in-frame only. The data show roughly 670,000 clones, with 70% to 90% seen just once and over 0.2% held by the top ten. The length of the CDR3 is 14 residues. The V and J ends lost 6 bases and 10 bases, in that order; junction bases with no gene match: 7. CDR1 is LNHDA, CDR2 SQIVND, per germline (reference sequence). These data originate in a study of blood T cell repertoires in COVID-19. V and J are TRBV19 and TRBJ1-6, with 9 bases fitting TRBD1. Input material: peripheral blood. This clonotype was sampled from a young woman with acute or convalescent COVID-19. The CDR3 reads CASSHRGLGSPLHF. For the CDR3, the DNA is TGTGCCAGTAGCCACAGGGGGCTAGGGTCACCCCTCCACTTT.